The sequence of this TCR beta chain was determined in a study of OX40 agonist ivuxolimab in advanced cancers. Across the whole study: An agonistic human IgG2 monoclonal antibody against OX40 (CD134) was given. Every 2 weeks, patients received ivuxolimab intravenously, dosed at 0.01 to 10 mg/kg. Overall study results and limits: Mean expanded clone counts were higher in CD8+ than CD4+ T cells. At doses 0.1 to 3.0 mg/kg, CD4+ and CD8+ clones expanded.

Some clones are missing from TCRdb's copy, which holds only in-frame ones; the method was immunoSEQ multiplex PCR. The sample records about 51,000 clones, around nine tenths being singletons. Germline assignment: CDR1 SGHNT and CDR2 YYREEE (reference sequence). The CDR3 spans 14 residues. Trimming removed 5 bases from V and 2 bases from J, with 13 bases in between. With respect to this clone: The antigen remains undetermined.

V gene TRBV5-4 combines with J gene TRBJ2-5, with no clear D. The source of this sequence is an adult with an advanced solid tumor such as melanoma, head and neck, liver or kidney cancer. This sample comprised CD4+ or CD8+ T cells sorted from blood, obtained in a trial of the OX40 agonist ivuxolimab. The CDR3, as DNA: TGTGCCAGCAGTTTTTTGGGCGGACAAGAGACCCAGTACTTC. Its translation: CASSFLGGQETQYF.